This T cell receptor beta chain was documented in a study of T cells in Graves' hyperthyroidism and ophthalmopathy. General study points: Most thyroid clonotypes that were expanded above 0.001 also turned up in blood. Stable hyperthyroidism was separated from ophthalmopathy by a model based on 13 V-J features. Ophthalmopathy got predicted by the model a median approximately 6.4 months before its onset.

The CDR3 runs 15 residues. Trimming removed 4 bases at V and 2 bases at J, with 15 bases between. The V gene's germline CDR1 is LGHDT and CDR2 YNNKEL (reference sequence). Of note for this clonotype: Its target is unknown.

Regions amplified from RNA transcripts were the TCR beta CDR3 regions. HTBI primers were employed in a first-round RT-PCR of the TCR CDR3. TCRdb redid the calling of the multiplex PCR reads with MiXCR, one entry per CDR3 protein. The sample comprises 600,000 to 700,000 distinct CDR3 sequences, over 40% of which are singletons, and approximately 6.8% rests with the top ten. This chain connects TRBV3-1 to TRBJ2-7, with TRBD2 as a possible D gene (6 bases). Input material: peripheral blood or thyroid tissue (not recorded which). This sequence originates from an adult man with Graves' disease, either hyperthyroidism or ophthalmopathy (not recorded which). CDR3 region: CASSRGAGVTYEQYF. In nucleotides, the CDR3 is TGTGCCAGCAGCCGAGGAGCGGGCGTTACCTACGAGCAGTACTTC.